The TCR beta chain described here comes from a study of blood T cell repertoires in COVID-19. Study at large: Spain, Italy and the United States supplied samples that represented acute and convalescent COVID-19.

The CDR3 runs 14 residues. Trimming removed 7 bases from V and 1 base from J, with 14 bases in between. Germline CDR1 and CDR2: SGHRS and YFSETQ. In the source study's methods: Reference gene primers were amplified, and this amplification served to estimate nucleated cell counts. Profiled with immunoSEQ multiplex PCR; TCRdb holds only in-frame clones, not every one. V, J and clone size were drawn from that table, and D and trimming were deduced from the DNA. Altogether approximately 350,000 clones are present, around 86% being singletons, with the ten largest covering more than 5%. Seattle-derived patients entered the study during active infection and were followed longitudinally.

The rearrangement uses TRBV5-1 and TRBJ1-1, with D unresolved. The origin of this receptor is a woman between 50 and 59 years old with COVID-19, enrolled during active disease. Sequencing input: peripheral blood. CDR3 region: CASRPLAPNTEAFF. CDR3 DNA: TGCGCCAGCCGCCCTTTAGCCCCGAACACTGAAGCTTTCTTT.